The text below deals with one TCR beta chain. The source of the sample is a study of blood T cell repertoires in COVID-19. The data were produced by immunoSEQ multiplex PCR, yet TCRdb's version contains in-frame clones alone and is incomplete. The sample holds over 35,000 clones, less than 70% seen once. The CDR3 extends over 14 amino acids. Per the germline V gene, CDR1 is MNHNY and CDR2 is SVGAGI (reference sequence). Trimming took off 0 bases at V and 7 bases at J, with 12 bases between the two ends. The sequence was collected from an elderly man with acute or convalescent COVID-19. The chain uses TRBV6-6 and TRBJ1-1; D might be TRBD1 (6 bases). Sequenced input: peripheral blood. CDR3 in DNA: TGTGCCAGCAGTTACTCGAGCAGGGGTGTTGAAGCTTTCTTT. This gives the protein CASSYSSRGVEAFF.